This T cell receptor beta chain is from a study of metastatic and nonmetastatic thyroid tumors. Before thyroid surgery, none of the patients had received any treatment. CDR1 and CDR2 (germline): SGHNT, YYREEE (reference sequence). The V segment lost 4 bases and the J segment 0 bases; nucleotides outside the gene matches: 3. This CDR3 has 15 residues. This clone appeared many times. Original handling: It was from CDR3 differences across clinicopathological groups that a distant-metastasis classifier for papillary thyroid cancer was built. TCRdb re-called clones from the PCR reads using MiXCR. TCRdb assigned the V and J calls; the authors' analysis was not used. The sample lists 18,000 or so clones, 21% occurring once.

The receptor was derived from a female donor with papillary thyroid cancer or a benign thyroid nodule (not recorded which). Some clones in this sample may be carry-over from other donors' samples. The sequenced sample was tumor tissue. This rearrangement joins TRBV5-4 to TRBJ2-7; TRBD2 matches 11 bases. The CDR3 nucleotides are TGTGCCAGCAGCCCGGGACTAGCGGTCTCCTACGAGCAGTACTTC. Translated, it gives CASSPGLAVSYEQYF.